This TCR beta chain appears in the sequencing data of a study of T-cell memory formation after mild COVID-19. The authors produced TCR alpha and TCR beta cDNA libraries with sample barcodes and UMIs by 5'RACE using constant-segment primers. TCRdb independently ran MiXCR on the 5' RACE reads; one entry per CDR3 protein. The repertoire consists of fewer than 500,000 distinct CDR3 sequences, with around 25% occurring once and the leading ten covering approximately 12%. CDR1 is SGHAT, CDR2 FQNNGV, per germline. The CDR3 consists of 16 residues. The V gene lost 1 base and the J gene lost 0 bases, with 11 bases spanning the gap. In this sample, this clonotype turned up a few times. Its matching antigen is unknown. Study outcomes and limitations: Researchers report contracting CD4+ clones mostly in CM and EM, with CD8+ clones in EMRA.

This chain links TRBV11-2 with TRBJ2-3; D remains unclear. The clonotype was recovered from an adult woman who had mild COVID-19 (a few samples of this study predate the infection). Cell type and time point are not known. Sequenced sample: PBMCs or a T cell subset sorted from them (not recorded which). CDR3 in amino acids: CASSLVWAPSTDTQYF. The CDR3 coding sequence is TGTGCCAGCAGCTTAGTATGGGCTCCTAGCACAGATACGCAGTATTTT.